The clone carrying this T cell receptor beta chain has only a few counts. Its antigen is still unknown. Preparation of the TCRbeta library involved a method that used unique molecular identifiers. TCRdb reanalysed the PCR reads using MiXCR and keeps one entry per CDR3 protein. The sample shows approximately 1,000,000 distinct CDR3 sequences, under 30% of them seen only once. V dropped 5 bases and J dropped 12 bases, with 20 bases sitting between them. The CDR3 contains 13 residues. Per the germline V gene, CDR1 is SEHNR and CDR2 is FQNEAQ (reference sequence). This sample is drawn from a study of T-cell reconstitution after alpha-beta-depleted transplantation in children. Study findings and constraints: T-cell counts and diversity at one year post-transplant came mainly from newly produced T cells. As was reported, about two months after transplant, alpha-beta T cells came from several hundred expanded graft clones.

This rearrangement joins TRBV7-9 to TRBJ2-7; D is undetermined. The origin of this receptor is a boy in the first two years of life who had a stem cell transplant for SCID, so the T cells may come from the graft donor. This specimen consisted of PBMCs, mostly from graft donor cells, obtained 360 days after TCRalphabeta/CD19-depleted stem cell transplant. CDR3 in DNA: TGTGCCAGCAGCCCTCCGGGCAACCCCCGACGGTACTTC. Amino acid sequence: CASSPPGNPRRYF.